A single sample is the source of the 25 T cell receptor beta chains below, sequenced in a study of blood T cell repertoires in COVID-19. Assay used: immunoSEQ multiplex PCR; TCRdb lists only in-frame clones, some missing. The data contain around 250,000 clones, approximately 86% of them singletons. Material for sequencing was PBMCs or T cells enriched from blood (not recorded which). The origin of the receptors is a woman aged 45-59 years who had recovered from COVID-19.

J is TRBJ1-2 and V is TRBV27; D call uncertain. V lost 2 bases and J lost 3, with 19 bases in between. CDR3 length equals 17 residues. Germline V gives CDR1 MNHEY, CDR2 SMNVEV (reference sequence). The CDR3 reads CASSLAPDGQADYGYTF. Written as DNA, the CDR3 is TGTGCCAGCAGTTTAGCGCCTGATGGGCAGGCCGACTATGGCTACACCTTC.

This clone was counted a single time. This chain links TRBV5-1 with TRBJ2-5; possibly TRBD2 for D (6 bases). Between the trimmed V and J ends, which lost 5 bases and 4 bases, there was a span of 12 bases. This CDR3 has 13 residues. CDR1 is SGHRS and CDR2 is YFSETQ in the germline V gene. The CDR3 protein is CASSFQGGETQYF. Written as DNA, the CDR3 is TGCGCCAGCAGTTTTCAGGGAGGAGAGACCCAGTACTTC.

This clone was observed a single time. At one boundary the junction diverges from the germline segment, which might be a read error. The genes are TRBV7-7 and TRBJ2-5; TRBD1 is a possible D gene (5 bases). CDR1 is SSHAT, CDR2 FNYEAQ, per germline (reference sequence). The CDR3 extends over 11 amino acids. The CDR3 DNA reads as TGTGCTAGCAGCTCAGGGCAAGCCCAGTACTTC. Translating it yields CASSSGQAQYF.

The genes are TRBV18 and TRBJ2-3, with D uncertain. Trimming cost V 3 bases and J 2 bases, with 6 bases left between them. The CDR3 spans 13 residues. Per germline, CDR1 KGHSH and CDR2 LQKENI. The CDR3 protein is CASSPSLTDTQYF. CDR3 coding DNA: TGTGCCAGCTCACCTTCTCTCACAGATACGCAGTATTTT.

The chain combines TRBV5-1 with TRBJ1-3; 9 positions match TRBD1. The germline CDR1 and CDR2 sequences are SGHRS and YFSETQ. Losses at the gene ends were 7 bases for V and 8 bases for J; bases not matched to a gene: 10. The CDR3 loop spans 14 amino acids. CDR3 in amino acids: CASELGTGRHTIYF. The DNA of the CDR3 is TGCGCCAGCGAGCTCGGGACAGGGAGACACACCATATATTTT.

This chain uses TRBV5-6 with TRBJ1-5, with D unresolved. CDR1 is SGHDT and CDR2 is YYEEEE in the germline V gene. The CDR3 spans 16 residues. V lost 2 bases and J lost 0, with 12 bases in between. CDR3 sequence: CASSFHRQVSNQPQHF. As DNA, the CDR3 is TGTGCCAGCAGCTTTCATCGGCAGGTTAGCAATCAGCCCCAGCATTTT.

The chain has TRBV6-6 and TRBJ1-1, with D possibly being TRBD1 (5 bases). Germline V gene sequence: CDR1 MNHNY, CDR2 SVGAGI (reference sequence). The V end lost 8 bases, the J end lost 4 bases, and 17 bases lay between the germline ends. This CDR3 has 14 amino acids. The CDR3 reads CASSFPAQGTEAFF. For the CDR3, the DNA is TGTGCCAGCTCTTTCCCGGCGCAGGGCACTGAAGCTTTCTTT.

The count of this clone is one. The V and J genes are TRBV19 and TRBJ1-1; maybe TRBD1 (5 bases). Germline-derived CDR1 and CDR2 are LNHDA and SQIVND (reference sequence). The CDR3 has 14 residues. Trimming took 2 bases from V and 5 from J, leaving 12 bases between them. DNA for the CDR3: TGTGCCAGTAGTATATCGGGGGGAGTTACTGAAGCTTTCTTT. This codes for CASSISGGVTEAFF.

This rearrangement joins TRBV27 to TRBJ1-2, with TRBD1 as a possible D gene (5 bases). The CDR3 loop spans 14 amino acids. V lost 2 bases and J lost 7, with 14 bases in between. Germline assignment: CDR1 MNHEY and CDR2 SMNVEV (reference sequence). The CDR3 nucleotides are TGTGCCAGCAGTTTAGGCCGGGACGGGGGTGGCTACACCTTC. It encodes CASSLGRDGGGYTF.

This rearrangement joins TRBV27 to TRBJ1-2, with D possibly TRBD1 on 6 matching bases. V lost 6 bases and J 5 bases, leaving 10 bases between the germline ends. Germline CDR1 reads MNHEY; CDR2 reads SMNVEV (reference sequence). The CDR3 has 12 amino acids. The CDR3 loop reads CASSSTGYGYTF. CDR3 nucleotides: TGTGCCAGCAGCTCTACAGGGTATGGCTACACCTTC.

This clone was seen just once. V is TRBV9 and J is TRBJ2-3; D is possibly TRBD2 (6 bases). Germline V gene lookup returns CDR1 SGDLS and CDR2 YYNGEE. Between the trimmed V and J ends, which lost 4 bases and 4 bases, there was a span of 22 bases. The CDR3 sequence is 17 residues long. CDR3: CASSPTSSPGSADTQYF. In nucleotides, the CDR3 is TGTGCCAGCAGCCCAACATCCTCCCCCGGGAGCGCAGATACGCAGTATTTT.

The chain employs TRBV15 and TRBJ1-5; D unclear. The CDR3 length is 13 residues. Germline loops: CDR1 LNHNV, CDR2 YYDKDF (reference sequence). V was clipped by 8 bases and J by 3 bases, with 11 bases between them. DNA of the CDR3: TGTGCCACCCGACGCGGTTCCAATCAGCCCCAGCATTTT. Encoded protein: CATRRGSNQPQHF.

The chain uses TRBV5-1 and TRBJ2-3; no clear D. Trimming pared 4 bases from V and 0 bases from J, leaving 9 bases between. CDR1 SGHRS and CDR2 YFSETQ come from the germline V gene. The CDR3 runs 14 residues. The CDR3 here is CASSDTASTDTQYF. CDR3 nucleotide sequence: TGCGCCAGCAGCGACACAGCTAGCACAGATACGCAGTATTTT.

The chain joins TRBV5-4 to TRBJ2-1; TRBD2 agrees at 7 bases. Germline CDR1 reads SGHNT; CDR2 reads YYREEE (reference sequence). Losses at the gene ends were 4 bases for V and 4 bases for J; bases not matched to a gene: 8. This CDR3 region has 15 residues. As DNA, the CDR3 is TGTGCCAGCAGCCCCACTAGCGTCTTGTACAATGAGCAGTTCTTC. Its translation: CASSPTSVLYNEQFF.

The chain has TRBV7-3 and TRBJ2-1; tentatively, D is TRBD2 (6 bases). This CDR3 spans 17 amino acids. The V gene's germline CDR1 is SGHTA and CDR2 FQGTGA. Trimming took off 2 bases at V and 0 bases at J, with 14 bases between the two ends. This CDR3 reads CASSLSGGESSYNEQFF. For the CDR3, the DNA is TGTGCCAGCAGCTTATCCGGCGGGGAGAGCTCCTACAATGAGCAGTTCTTC.

This clone has more than one count but fewer than ten. The chain carries TRBV7-2 and TRBJ1-1; 7 bases are shared with TRBD1. This CDR3 has 14 residues. V lost 7 bases, J lost 0 bases, and 5 bases stayed unmatched. The germline V gene has CDR1 SGHTA and CDR2 FQGNSA. The CDR3 sequence: CASTAGQMNTEAFF. The DNA for the CDR3 is TGTGCCAGCACCGCGGGACAGATGAACACTGAAGCTTTCTTT.

The V and J genes are TRBV7-2 and TRBJ2-2, with 7 bases lining up with TRBD2. Per the germline V gene, CDR1 is SGHTA and CDR2 is FQGNSA. CDR3 size: 16 residues. The V gene end was trimmed by 5 bases and the J gene end by 5 bases; junction bases not matched to a gene: 11. Here the CDR3 DNA reads TGTGCCAGCAGCAGAACGACTAGCACAAGAACCGGGGAGCTGTTTTTT. Amino acid sequence: CASSRTTSTRTGELFF.

The chain carries TRBV29-1 and TRBJ2-5; D is perhaps TRBD2 (8 bases). V was cut by 7 bases and J by 5 bases, with 14 bases left in between. This CDR3 has 12 residues. The germline CDR1 and CDR2 sequences are SQVTM and ANQGSEA. CDR3 DNA: TGCAGCGCGGGAGGGGGCTCGGAGACCCAGTACTTC. Its protein is CSAGGGSETQYF.

This clone came up once. This rearrangement joins TRBV3-1 (or the pseudogene TRBV3-2) to TRBJ2-5, with 9 positions matching TRBD2. V shed 4 bases, J shed 3 bases, and the junction held 0 bases outside the gene matches. The CDR3 length is 13 residues. Germline CDR1 reads LGHDT; CDR2 reads YNNKEL (reference sequence). The CDR3 here is CASSRLAEETQYF. CDR3 coding DNA: TGTGCCAGCAGCCGACTAGCGGAAGAGACCCAGTACTTC.

The genes are TRBV28 and TRBJ1-5; no clear D gene. This CDR3 has 12 residues. Germline CDR1 MDHEN, CDR2 SYDVKM. Trimming removed 5 bases from V and 3 bases from J, with 5 bases in between. In DNA form, the CDR3 reads TGTGCCAGCAGTGCGGCCAATCAGCCCCAGCATTTT. As protein: CASSAANQPQHF.

V is TRBV5-1 and J is TRBJ1-1, with D maybe TRBD1 (5 bases). Germline V CDR1 and CDR2: SGHRS, YFSETQ. The CDR3 spans 18 residues. V was clipped by 1 base and J by 0 bases, with 19 bases between them. The CDR3 sequence: CASSLRAVGAGMNTEAFF. In DNA, the CDR3 is TGCGCCAGCAGCTTGCGGGCAGTGGGTGCAGGGATGAACACTGAAGCTTTCTTT.

The genes are TRBV18 and TRBJ1-2, with 9 bases identical to TRBD1. The CDR3 covers 13 residues. The ends lost 4 bases at V and 3 bases at J; junction bases unmatched: 0. Germline V gene lookup returns CDR1 KGHSH and CDR2 LQKENI. DNA for the CDR3: TGTGCCAGCTCACGGACAGGGGACTATGGCTACACCTTC. It is translated as CASSRTGDYGYTF.

The chain joins TRBV30 to TRBJ1-2, with 10 positions matching TRBD1. V was clipped by 3 bases and J by 4 bases; unmatched bases: 5. The CDR3 is made up of 14 amino acids. CDR1 GTSNPN and CDR2 SVGIG come from the germline V gene (reference sequence). CDR3 protein: CAWRTGGYGYGYTF. The DNA for the CDR3 is TGTGCCTGGAGGACAGGGGGCTATGGCTATGGCTACACCTTC.

The chain joins TRBV11-2 to TRBJ2-4; 8 bases map to TRBD2. J lost 8 bases, V lost 3 bases, and 6 bases had no gene match. Germline values: CDR1 SGHAT, CDR2 FQNNGV. The CDR3 covers 14 residues. The CDR3: CASSLAGTRDIQYF. The CDR3 coding sequence is TGTGCCAGCAGCTTGGCCGGGACTAGGGACATTCAGTACTTC.

The V call is TRBV5-1, the J call TRBJ2-7; TRBD2 matches 8 bases. In germline, CDR1 is SGHRS, CDR2 YFSETQ. With 4 bases clipped from V and 3 bases from J, the junction kept 6 bases outside the gene matches. This CDR3 has 14 residues. DNA of the CDR3: TGCGCCAGCAGCCAAAGCGGGAGCAACTACGAGCAGTACTTC. Its protein is CASSQSGSNYEQYF.